The 5 T cell receptor beta chains in this list originate from one sample, sequenced in a study of OX40 agonist ivuxolimab in advanced cancers. Clones were sequenced by immunoSEQ multiplex PCR, and TCRdb holds only the in-frame ones, with some missing. The sample holds about 95,000 clones, approximately 92% seen once. Sequenced here: CD4+ or CD8+ T cells sorted from blood, sampled in a trial of the OX40 agonist ivuxolimab. The receptors were sampled from an adult with an advanced solid tumor such as melanoma, head and neck, liver or kidney cancer.

The gene calls are TRBV7-3 and TRBJ2-7; no definite D call. V lost 2 bases to trimming and J lost 0 bases, with 11 bases between them. Germline lookup yields CDR1 SGHTA and CDR2 FQGTGA. The CDR3 extends over 15 amino acids. CDR3 region: CASSLGSGSSYEQYF. Written as DNA, the CDR3 is TGTGCCAGCAGCTTAGGTTCCGGTAGCTCCTACGAGCAGTACTTC.

The chain carries TRBV4-2 and TRBJ1-3, with TRBD1 identical over 8 bases. Germline CDR1 and CDR2: LGHNA and YNFKEQ. Unmatched junction bases numbered 3, after V lost 1 base and J lost 4 bases. CDR3 length: 15 residues. The CDR3 is CASSQGGQGGNTIYF. The CDR3 bases are TGTGCCAGCAGCCAAGGAGGACAGGGAGGAAACACCATATATTTT.

The rearrangement uses TRBV30 and TRBJ1-6; D might be TRBD1 (5 bases). Germline CDR1 GTSNPN, CDR2 SVGIG (reference sequence). Trimming took 2 bases from V and 7 from J, leaving 15 bases between them. The CDR3 loop spans 15 amino acids. The CDR3 DNA follows: TGTGCCTGGAGTAGGGACGGGCCCGGGAATTCACCCCTCCACTTT. It yields the protein CAWSRDGPGNSPLHF.

The chain combines TRBV10-3 with TRBJ1-2; D possibly corresponds to TRBD1 (5 bases). V lost 2 bases to trimming and J lost 5 bases, with 12 bases between them. CDR1 and CDR2 (germline): ENHRY, SYGVKD. CDR3 size: 14 residues. The CDR3 sequence is CAISETGLGYGYTF. The CDR3, as DNA: TGTGCCATCAGTGAGACAGGACTGGGGTATGGCTACACCTTC.

This sequence joins TRBV9 and TRBJ2-2; maybe TRBD2 (6 bases). V shed 0 bases and J shed 2 bases, with 11 bases lying between them. The germline V gene has CDR1 SGDLS and CDR2 YYNGEE. This CDR3 is 16 amino acids long. The DNA for the CDR3 is TGTGCCAGCAGCGTAGGTAGCGGCCTAAACACCGGGGAGCTGTTTTTT. This sequence encodes CASSVGSGLNTGELFF.